The rows below give T cell receptor beta chains drawn from one sample of a study of blood T cell repertoires in COVID-19. TCRdb's table, derived via immunoSEQ multiplex PCR, lists solely in-frame clones and lacks some. The sample holds around 280,000 clones; 88% are singletons and the top ten take approximately 10%. Sequenced material: peripheral blood. Every receptor here comes from a woman aged 25-40 years with COVID-19, enrolled during active disease. CDR3s include the opening cysteine and the closing phenylalanine or tryptophan. The order of the fields is J gene, V gene, D gene, CDR3 protein, CDR3 DNA. A D gene is named only where the DNA matches it firmly.

TRBJ2-7	TRBV7-2	NA	CASSSLVGRLSYEQYF	TGTGCCAGCAGCTCTCTAGTCGGGCGACTATCCTACGAGCAGTACTTC
TRBJ2-7	TRBV5-1	NA	CASSKGDYSSYEQYF	TGCGCCAGCAGCAAGGGGGACTACAGCTCCTACGAGCAGTACTTC
TRBJ2-1	TRBV30	TRBD2	CAWSQTSGAYNEQFF	TGTGCCTGGAGCCAGACTAGCGGTGCCTACAATGAGCAGTTCTTC
TRBJ2-7	TRBV11-2	NA	CASSLDPGLLEQYF	TGTGCCAGCAGCTTAGATCCAGGACTTCTCGAGCAGTACTTC
TRBJ2-2	TRBV5-1	NA	CASSPDSSNTGELFF	TGCGCCAGCAGCCCGGACAGTTCGAACACCGGGGAGCTGTTTTTT
TRBJ2-4	TRBV7-2	NA	CASSLRMGNIQYF	TGTGCCAGCAGCTTGAGGATGGGAAACATTCAGTACTTC
TRBJ2-1	TRBV2	TRBD1	CATQRQGVRDEQFF	TGTGCCACCCAACGGCAGGGGGTTAGAGATGAGCAGTTCTTC
TRBJ1-5	TRBV19	NA	CATLLRGSGNQPQHF	TGTGCCACTCTCCTCAGGGGTTCGGGCAATCAGCCCCAGCATTTT
TRBJ2-1	TRBV21-1	NA	CASSKVYLAGGRGYNEQFF	TGTGCCAGCAGCAAAGTATATCTAGCGGGAGGTAGAGGTTACAATGAGCAGTTCTTC
TRBJ2-6	TRBV2	NA	CASSEGVGVGANVLTF	TGTGCCAGCAGTGAAGGTGTAGGGGTTGGGGCCAACGTCCTGACTTTC